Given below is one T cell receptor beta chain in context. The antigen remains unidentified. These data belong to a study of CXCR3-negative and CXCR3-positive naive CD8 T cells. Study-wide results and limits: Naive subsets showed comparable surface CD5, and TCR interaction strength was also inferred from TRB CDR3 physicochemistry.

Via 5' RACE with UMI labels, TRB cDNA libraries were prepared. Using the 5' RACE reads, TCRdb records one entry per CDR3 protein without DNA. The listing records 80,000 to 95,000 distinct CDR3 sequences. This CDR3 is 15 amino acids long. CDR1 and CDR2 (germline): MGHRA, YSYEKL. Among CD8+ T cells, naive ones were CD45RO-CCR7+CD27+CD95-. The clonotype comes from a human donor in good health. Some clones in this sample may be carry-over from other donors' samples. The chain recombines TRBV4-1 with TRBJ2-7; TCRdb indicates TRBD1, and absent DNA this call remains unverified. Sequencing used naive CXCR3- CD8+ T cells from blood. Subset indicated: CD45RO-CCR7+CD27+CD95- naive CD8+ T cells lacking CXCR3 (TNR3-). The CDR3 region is CASSQETGRYYEQYF.